The next 27 T cell receptor beta chains were all read from a single sample in a study of technical replicates of blood from several donors. Sequenced by immunoSEQ multiplex PCR; TCRdb stores in-frame clones only, minus some. The sample lists tens of thousands of clones, just under 95% seen once, with roughly 0.39% in the top ten. Sample: T cells isolated from PBMCs. Receptors were obtained from a human donor in good health.

The CDR3 coding sequence is TGTGCCAGCAGCCCCAGTGTGGGAGCTCCCTACGAGCAGTACTTC. This encodes CASSPSVGAPYEQYF. This chain connects TRBV28 to TRBJ2-7, with D perhaps TRBD2 (5 bases). Trimming removed 6 bases at V and 2 bases at J, with 17 bases between. From germline, CDR1 is MDHEN and CDR2 SYDVKM. The CDR3 is made up of 15 amino acids.

V gene TRBV7-9 combines with J gene TRBJ2-7; 11 nucleotides agree with TRBD2. With V trimmed by 5 bases and J by 5 bases, 11 bases remained unmatched. The CDR3 spans 16 residues. Germline V gene lookup returns CDR1 SEHNR and CDR2 FQNEAQ (reference sequence). The CDR3 is CASSPSTSGSRDEQYF. The CDR3 DNA follows: TGTGCCAGCAGCCCTAGTACTAGCGGGAGTCGGGACGAGCAGTACTTC.

The chain combines TRBV7-2 with TRBJ2-2; the D gene is possibly TRBD2 (5 bases). Per the germline V gene, CDR1 is SGHTA and CDR2 is FQGNSA. V was cut by 5 bases and J by 4 bases, with 14 bases left in between. The CDR3 extends over 15 amino acids. The CDR3 loop is CASSASLGLTGELFF. DNA of the CDR3: TGTGCCAGCAGCGCCTCACTAGGTCTCACCGGGGAGCTGTTTTTT.

This chain links TRBV9 with TRBJ1-2, with D possibly matching TRBD1 (6 bases). The germline V gene has CDR1 SGDLS and CDR2 YYNGEE. The CDR3 spans 15 residues. Between the trimmed V and J ends, which lost 3 bases and 5 bases, there was a span of 17 bases. The CDR3 nucleotides are TGTGCCAGCAGCGCCGAAGGGGACACCAGATATGGCTACACCTTC. Its translation: CASSAEGDTRYGYTF. Full variable domain (outside the CDR3, taken from reference TRBV9 and TRBJ1-2): DSGVTQTPKHLITATGQRVTLRCSPRSGDLSVYWYQQSLDQGLQFLIQYYNGEERAKGNILERFSAQQFPDLHSELNLSSLELGDSALYFCASSAEGDTRYGYTFGSGTRLTVV.

The chain carries TRBV28 and TRBJ1-2, with 7 bases that match TRBD1. CDR1 and CDR2 from the germline V gene are MDHEN and SYDVKM. This CDR3 spans 14 amino acids. The J segment lost 5 bases and the V segment lost 6 bases, leaving 9 bases of the junction unmatched. DNA of the CDR3: TGTGCCAGCAGGGGGCCCGGGACAGTGTATGGCTACACCTTC. Its translation is CASRGPGTVYGYTF.

This clone was picked up one time. This rearrangement joins TRBV19 to TRBJ2-1, with unresolved D. V was pared by 5 bases and J by 4 bases, with 12 bases between. CDR1 and CDR2 (germline): LNHDA, SQIVND (reference sequence). The CDR3 is made up of 14 amino acids. As DNA, the CDR3 is TGTGCCAGTAGTCAGGAACCCCTTTACAATGAGCAGTTCTTC. Translated, it gives CASSQEPLYNEQFF.

The V gene is TRBV5-4, the J gene TRBJ1-1, with TRBD1 matching 7 bases. Trimming took 4 bases from V and 4 from J; bases not matched to a gene: 7. The V gene's germline CDR1 is SGHNT and CDR2 YYREEE (reference sequence). This CDR3 has 14 residues. CDR3 sequence reads: CASSRDSLFTEAFF. CDR3 in DNA: TGTGCCAGCAGCCGGGACAGCTTATTCACTGAAGCTTTCTTT.

This clone has a handful of counts. The chain combines TRBV7-9 with TRBJ1-1; D is possibly TRBD1 (5 bases). Trimming took off 1 base at V and 7 bases at J, with 13 bases between the two ends. The CDR3 consists of 14 residues. CDR1 is SEHNR and CDR2 is FQNEAQ in the germline V gene (reference sequence). CDR3 coding DNA: TGTGCCAGCAGCTTAGATGGGGCCTATGGTGAAGCTTTCTTT. This gives the protein CASSLDGAYGEAFF.

The chain has TRBV7-3 and TRBJ2-1, with TRBD2 matching over 9 bases. CDR1 is SGHTA and CDR2 is FQGTGA in the germline V gene. The CDR3 has 16 residues. With 6 bases clipped from V and 9 bases from J, the junction kept 15 bases outside the gene matches. CDR3 in amino acids: CASSYTGTSKGSEQFF. The CDR3 DNA sequence: TGTGCCAGCAGTTATACCGGGACTAGCAAGGGGAGTGAGCAGTTCTTC.

V gene TRBV4-2 combines with J gene TRBJ2-7; D is possibly TRBD2 (6 bases). Germline CDR1 is LGHNA and CDR2 is YNFKEQ. The V and J ends lost 0 bases and 0 bases respectively, with 12 bases between them. CDR3 length: 16 amino acids. CDR3 sequence: CASSQDLAVSSYEQYF. The CDR3 DNA follows: TGTGCCAGCAGCCAAGATTTAGCGGTATCCTCCTACGAGCAGTACTTC.

The chain combines TRBV15 with TRBJ1-5; D unresolved. V was clipped by 1 base and J by 5 bases, with 3 bases between them. CDR1 LNHNV and CDR2 YYDKDF come from the germline V gene (reference sequence). This CDR3 region has 12 residues. The CDR3 is CATSRVDQPQHF. CDR3 DNA: TGTGCCACCAGCAGAGTCGATCAGCCCCAGCATTTT.

In its sample, this clone was seen once. The V gene is TRBV9, the J gene TRBJ2-3; 7 bases map to TRBD1. Trimming cost V 0 bases and J 5 bases; bases outside gene matches: 6. Germline V gene sequence: CDR1 SGDLS, CDR2 YYNGEE. The CDR3 runs 15 residues. The CDR3 protein is CASSVGQGSRDTQYF. The CDR3 DNA is TGTGCCAGCAGCGTAGGACAGGGTAGTAGAGATACGCAGTATTTT.

This chain connects TRBV19 to TRBJ2-5; a possible D gene is TRBD2 (5 bases). The CDR3 runs to 16 residues. Per the germline V gene, CDR1 is LNHDA and CDR2 is SQIVND (reference sequence). V was cut by 1 base and J by 5 bases, with 17 bases left in between. The CDR3 DNA reads TGTGCCAGTAGTATAGGAGGCCTAGCCTCGGTGGAGACCCAGTACTTC. Its protein product is CASSIGGLASVETQYF.

The rearrangement links TRBV6-5 to TRBJ2-7, with 7 bases lining up with TRBD2. Germline loops: CDR1 MNHEY, CDR2 SVGAGI. The CDR3 runs 14 residues. J lost 2 bases, V lost 0 bases, and 1 base had no gene match. The CDR3 coding sequence is TGTGCCAGCAGTTACTCAGGGACTACCTACGAGCAGTACTTC. Its translation is CASSYSGTTYEQYF.

CDR3 sequence (DNA): TGTGCCACCAGCCCATATCTTTATAGCGGGAGTACCTACGAGCAGTACTTC. Amino acid sequence: CATSPYLYSGSTYEQYF. The gene calls are TRBV15 and TRBJ2-7, with 9 bases identical to TRBD2. The CDR3 is 17 residues long. The germline CDR1 and CDR2 sequences are LNHNV and YYDKDF (reference sequence). J gave up 2 bases and V 5 bases, and 13 bases lay outside the gene matches.

This clone was found once. The V call is TRBV29-1, the J call TRBJ1-1; D remains unclear. Germline V gene lookup returns CDR1 SQVTM and CDR2 ANQGSEA. CDR3 length: 13 amino acids. V lost 4 bases to trimming and J lost 4 bases, with 13 bases between them. The CDR3 reads CSVVEGRGTEAFF. The DNA of the CDR3 is TGCAGCGTTGTCGAGGGTCGCGGCACTGAAGCTTTCTTT.

The chain joins TRBV5-8 to TRBJ2-7; 7 bases agree with TRBD1. Germline CDR1 SGHTS, CDR2 YDEGEE. The CDR3 is 15 residues long. The V and J ends lost 4 bases and 2 bases, in that order; junction bases with no gene match: 9. CDR3 DNA: TGTGCCAGCAGCCGTCAGACAGGGCCCCCCTACGAGCAGTACTTC. It yields the protein CASSRQTGPPYEQYF.

The rearrangement uses TRBV30 and TRBJ2-7, with D possibly TRBD2 on 7 matching bases. Germline-derived CDR1 and CDR2 are GTSNPN and SVGIG (reference sequence). The CDR3 consists of 14 residues. Deletions cut 2 bases from V and 5 bases from J, with 16 bases between. The CDR3 DNA follows: TGTGCCTGGAGTCGAGGGGGGGTAACTCACGAGCAGTACTTC. It yields the protein CAWSRGGVTHEQYF. Complete variable domain (other parts from reference TRBV30 and TRBJ2-7): SQTIHQWPATLVQPVGSPLSLECTVEGTSNPNLYWYRQAAGRGLQLLFYSVGIGQISSEVPQNLSASRPQDRQFILSSKKLLLSDSGFYLCAWSRGGVTHEQYFGPGTRLTVT.

The V gene is TRBV6-5, the J gene TRBJ1-3; TRBD1 agrees at 7 bases. The V gene end was trimmed by 5 bases and the J gene end by 0 bases; junction bases not matched to a gene: 1. The CDR3 is 14 amino acids. Germline V gene data show CDR1 as MNHEY and CDR2 as SVGAGI. As DNA, the CDR3 is TGTGCCAGCAGTCGGGACAGCTCTGGAAACACCATATATTTT. Amino acid sequence: CASSRDSSGNTIYF.

The chain carries TRBV6-4 and TRBJ2-7; 10 positions agree with TRBD2. Trimming cost V 11 bases and J 2 bases; bases outside gene matches: 12. The germline V gene encodes CDR1 MRHNA and CDR2 SNTAGT. CDR3 size: 15 residues. The CDR3 nucleotides are TGTGCCCAGCATCTAGCGGGAGATGGTCCCTACGAGCAGTACTTC. This sequence encodes CAQHLAGDGPYEQYF.

The CDR3 region has the DNA TGTGCCAGCAGCGTGTCCGGGACTAGCGGGAGGGCAGGGGAGCTGTTTTTT. Protein sequence: CASSVSGTSGRAGELFF. This chain connects TRBV9 to TRBJ2-2, with 16 positions matching TRBD2. Germline values: CDR1 SGDLS, CDR2 YYNGEE. The V and J ends lost 2 bases and 8 bases, in that order; junction bases with no gene match: 6. The CDR3 has 17 amino acids.

The chain employs TRBV29-1 and TRBJ2-7; D might be TRBD2 (6 bases). Germline CDR1 and CDR2: SQVTM and ANQGSEA. V lost 7 bases to trimming and J lost 0 bases, with 16 bases between them. There are 14 residues in the CDR3. CDR3 protein: CSATGLASSYEQYF. Here the CDR3 DNA reads TGCAGCGCCACCGGGCTAGCGTCCTCCTACGAGCAGTACTTC.

J is TRBJ2-7 and V is TRBV5-8, with TRBD1 matching over 7 bases. This CDR3 has 14 amino acids. Per germline, CDR1 SGHTS and CDR2 YDEGEE. The trim removed 0 bases at V and 4 bases at J, leaving 4 bases unmatched. The CDR3 sequence is CASSLVGGSYEQYF. The CDR3 region has the DNA TGTGCCAGCAGCTTGGTAGGGGGCTCGTACGAGCAGTACTTC.

This chain links TRBV27 with TRBJ2-3, with 10 bases fitting TRBD2. V shed 5 bases, J shed 7 bases, and the junction held 6 bases outside the gene matches. The CDR3 has 14 amino acids. CDR1 is MNHEY, CDR2 SMNVEV, per germline (reference sequence). CDR3 DNA: TGTGCCAGCAGTCTAGCGGGAGTGGGAAATACGCAGTATTTT. It specifies CASSLAGVGNTQYF.

V is TRBV7-6 and J is TRBJ2-2; 9 bases are a match to TRBD1. The CDR3 runs 15 residues. V gave up 5 bases and J gave up 3 bases; unmatched junction bases: 4. The germline CDR1 and CDR2 sequences are SGHVS and FNYEAQ. DNA for the CDR3: TGTGCCAGCAGCGGGACAGGGTTTGACACCGGGGAGCTGTTTTTT. Protein sequence: CASSGTGFDTGELFF. The full variable domain, its missing parts supplied by reference TRBV7-6 and TRBJ2-2, is GAGVSQSPRYKVTKRGQDVALRCDPISGHVSLYWYRQALGQGPEFLTYFNYEAQQDKSGLPNDRFSAERPEGSISTLTIQRTEQRDSAMYRCASSGTGFDTGELFFGEGSRLTVL.

The CDR3, as DNA: TGTGCCAGCAGATCGGGACAGGATGAAAAACTGTTTTTT. This encodes CASRSGQDEKLFF. V gene TRBV6-5 combines with J gene TRBJ1-4; 8 nucleotides line up with TRBD1. Losses at the gene ends were 6 bases for V and 6 bases for J; bases not matched to a gene: 3. CDR1 and CDR2 (germline): MNHEY, SVGAGI. This CDR3 is built from 13 residues.

This chain links TRBV9 with TRBJ2-5, with a weak D call TRBD2 (6 bases). Germline V lookup: CDR1 SGDLS, CDR2 YYNGEE. Trimming removed 3 bases from V and 8 bases from J, with 20 bases in between. The CDR3 spans 15 residues. The CDR3 DNA reads TGTGCCAGCAGCGGAGCCGGGACTCCCTTAGGAACCCAGTACTTC. Its protein is CASSGAGTPLGTQYF.